The clone carrying this T cell receptor beta chain was picked up a small number of times. Its antigen remains unidentified. This sample was taken from a study of CD8 T cells in ankylosing spondylitis. Findings and caveats of the study: Matched synovial fluid from ankylosing spondylitis patients was reported to be enriched for disease-linked clones. Certain motif variants had earlier been reported in reactive arthritis synovial fluid and blood.

Per germline, CDR1 SGHRS and CDR2 YFSETQ. This CDR3 contains 14 residues. The ends were cut back, 0 bases at V and 3 bases at J, with 9 bases in the middle. Libraries of TCR beta came from quantitative 5'-RACE with molecular barcodes. MiXCR, applied by TCRdb to the 5' RACE reads, yields one record per CDR3 protein. The table has 84,000 or so distinct CDR3 sequences, 27% seen once. The sequenced material came from blood, either unsorted or a sorted T cell fraction (not recorded which). This chain connects TRBV5-1 to TRBJ1-1; D remains ambiguous. This TCR was sampled from a male donor with ankylosing spondylitis or in good health (not recorded which). CDR3 protein: CASSLVARDTEAFF. The CDR3 nucleotides read TGCGCCAGCAGCTTGGTGGCGAGGGACACTGAAGCTTTCTTT.